This T cell receptor (beta chain) originates from a study of control samples from healthy donors and cancer patients. Between the trimmed V and J ends, which lost 7 bases and 0 bases, there was a span of 15 bases. Germline CDR1 and CDR2: MNHEY and SMNVEV (reference sequence). The CDR3 runs 16 residues. Profiling relied on immunoSEQ multiplex PCR, and the TCRdb table lists in-frame clones only, not all of them. The sample has over 100,000 clones; 90% are singletons. This receptor was identified in a human donor in good health. The donor label of this sample is uncertain. Sequencing used blood. The chain uses TRBV27 and TRBJ2-2; no firm D call. The chain's CDR3 is CASTALVGSNTGELFF. The CDR3 nucleotides read TGTGCCAGCACCGCCCTCGTGGGGTCGAACACCGGGGAGCTGTTTTTT.